Following are 32 T cell receptor beta chains from one sample sequenced in a study of shared clonotypes between healthy human individuals (dated by TCRdb to the early 2020s). Library creation used the immunoSEQ multiplex PCR assay. The table comes from immuneACCESS by way of TCRdb, which keeps in-frame sequences with V and J called. Part of the clones is missing from these tables; in studies checked, under half for an unresolved V gene and the rest for unknown reasons. The sample table contains about 2 million clones; only one count was recorded for roughly 96% of them. In total, the top ten clones hold 0.13% of the sample. What was sequenced was naive CD4+ T cells sorted from blood. What this sample's cell subset or site label stands for: CD45RA+ positively selected. All receptors derive from a man younger than 30 in good health.

The genes are TRBV13 and TRBJ2-7; 8 bases line up with TRBD1. The V and J ends lost 4 bases and 6 bases, in that order; junction bases with no gene match: 8. Germline CDR1 is PRHDT and CDR2 is FYEKMQ (reference sequence). This CDR3 spans 14 amino acids. Written as DNA, the CDR3 is TGTGCCAGCAGCTCTGACAGGGGAAAGGGCGAGCAGTACTTC. This gives the protein CASSSDRGKGEQYF.

The V gene is TRBV7-8, the J gene TRBJ2-5, with 7 bases aligning to TRBD1. The V segment lost 2 bases and the J segment 2 bases; nucleotides outside the gene matches: 2. The CDR3 contains 14 residues. Germline V gene sequence: CDR1 SGHVS, CDR2 FQNEAQ. The CDR3 DNA follows: TGTGCCAGCAGCTTATCACAGGGGCAAGAGACCCAGTACTTC. Its protein is CASSLSQGQETQYF.

The V call is TRBV6-5, the J call TRBJ1-6, with 10 nucleotides matching TRBD1. Losses at the gene ends were 8 bases for V and 7 bases for J; bases not matched to a gene: 8. This CDR3 has 15 amino acids. Germline CDR1 reads MNHEY; CDR2 reads SVGAGI. The DNA for the CDR3 is TGTGCCAGCGGCCGGACAGGGGGTATCAATTCACCCCTCCACTTT. Protein: CASGRTGGINSPLHF.

The genes are TRBV18 and TRBJ2-5; possible D gene TRBD1, 7 bases. The CDR3 runs to 16 residues. Trimming removed 1 base at V and 3 bases at J, with 15 bases between. Germline assignment: CDR1 KGHSH and CDR2 LQKENI. CDR3 loop: CASSPLAGTVKETQYF. The DNA for the CDR3 is TGTGCCAGCTCACCACTGGCGGGGACAGTGAAAGAGACCCAGTACTTC.

As concerns this clone: It may be a read error: a sequence one base away is much more abundant. Because the CDR3's place on the DNA is in doubt, the DNA is left out and the CDR3 is given as listed by TCRdb. Other nucleotide sequences from this sample produce the same CDR3. The chain has TRBV9 and TRBJ2-5. The CDR3 length is 15 residues, termini included. CDR1 SGDLS and CDR2 YYNGEE come from the germline V gene. The CDR3 region is CASSVGSGAQETQYF.

With respect to this clone: Within the sample, other DNA sequences also encode this same CDR3. The V call is TRBV5-1, the J call TRBJ1-2, with D possibly matching TRBD1 (5 bases). This CDR3 is 12 amino acids long. V was pared by 5 bases and J by 4 bases, with 9 bases between. Germline CDR1 and CDR2: SGHRS and YFSETQ. The CDR3: CASRSDSYGYTF. CDR3 nucleotide sequence: TGCGCCAGCAGAAGTGACAGCTATGGCTACACCTTC.

This chain joins TRBV19 and TRBJ1-4; TRBD1 aligns across 7 bases. V lost 6 bases and J lost 0; bases outside the gene matches: 1. CDR1 LNHDA and CDR2 SQIVND come from the germline V gene (reference sequence). CDR3 length equals 14 residues. The CDR3: CASRDRATNEKLFF. The CDR3 DNA reads as TGTGCCAGTAGAGACAGGGCAACTAATGAAAAACTGTTTTTT.

J is TRBJ1-1 and V is TRBV7-2; 8 bases match TRBD1. Germline V gives CDR1 SGHTA, CDR2 FQGNSA. This CDR3 contains 15 residues. The V gene end was trimmed by 5 bases and the J gene end by 4 bases; junction bases not matched to a gene: 9. In DNA, the CDR3 is TGTGCCAGCAGCGCCCCAGGGGGCGCGAGCACTGAAGCTTTCTTT. This translates into CASSAPGGASTEAFF.

This sequence joins TRBV30 and TRBJ2-7; 10 bases agree with TRBD1. In germline, CDR1 is GTSNPN, CDR2 SVGIG (reference sequence). J lost 2 bases, V lost 4 bases, and 11 bases had no gene match. CDR3 length: 16 amino acids. In nucleotides, the CDR3 is TGTGCCTGGATTATTCCGGGACAGGGGATTCCCTACGAGCAGTACTTC. Translation gives CAWIIPGQGIPYEQYF.

Concerning this clone: Other DNA sequences in the sample encode the same CDR3. This sequence joins TRBV30 and TRBJ1-6; D possibly corresponds to TRBD1 (6 bases). CDR3 length: 13 residues. Per the germline V gene, CDR1 is GTSNPN and CDR2 is SVGIG (reference sequence). V was pared by 1 base and J by 7 bases, with 8 bases between. CDR3 nucleotide sequence: TGTGCCTGGAGTGACAGGGCGAATTCACCCCTCCACTTT. This encodes CAWSDRANSPLHF.

The chain uses TRBV18 and TRBJ2-7; the D gene is possibly TRBD2 (6 bases). V was shortened by 5 bases and J by 8 bases, with 13 bases between the two germline ends. The CDR3 contains 12 residues. Looked up from germline, CDR1 is KGHSH and CDR2 is LQKENI. CDR3 amino acids: CASSSRDSQQYF. The CDR3 nucleotides read TGTGCCAGCTCATCCCGGGACTCTCAGCAGTACTTC.

This clone was seen just once. The chain employs TRBV27 and TRBJ2-7; 7 bases agree with TRBD1. Germline CDR1 reads MNHEY; CDR2 reads SMNVEV (reference sequence). The length of the CDR3 is 15 residues. The V and J ends lost 3 bases and 1 base, in that order; junction bases with no gene match: 6. CDR3 in amino acids: CASSFRDSASYEQYF. CDR3 in DNA: TGTGCCAGCAGTTTCCGGGACAGTGCGTCCTACGAGCAGTACTTC.

The gene calls are TRBV5-1 and TRBJ1-4; D is possibly TRBD1 (6 bases). The CDR3 consists of 16 residues. Trimming cost V 4 bases and J 8 bases, with 21 bases left between them. Germline values: CDR1 SGHRS, CDR2 YFSETQ. CDR3 sequence: CASSPAQGPIGEKLFF. CDR3 nucleotide sequence: TGCGCCAGCAGCCCGGCACAGGGTCCGATCGGGGAAAAACTGTTTTTT. Full variable domain (rest looked up from reference TRBV5-1 and TRBJ1-4): KAGVTQTPRYLIKTRGQQVTLSCSPISGHRSVSWYQQTPGQGLQFLFEYFSETQRNKGNFPGRFSGRQFSNSRSEMNVSTLELGDSALYLCASSPAQGPIGEKLFFGSGTQLSVL.

The chain is built from TRBV18 and TRBJ1-1; D unclear. The ends were cut back, 2 bases at V and 6 bases at J, with 25 bases in the middle. CDR3 size: 18 residues. Germline V gene lookup returns CDR1 KGHSH and CDR2 LQKENI. This CDR3 reads CASSPVSGPPIDRSEAFF. For the CDR3, the DNA is TGTGCCAGCTCACCAGTAAGTGGTCCACCTATAGATCGCTCTGAAGCTTTCTTT.

The rearrangement uses TRBV28 and TRBJ1-2; D possibly corresponds to TRBD1 (5 bases). Germline-derived CDR1 and CDR2 are MDHEN and SYDVKM. Trimming left V 8 bases short and J 2 bases short, with 12 bases between. The CDR3 runs to 13 residues. Here the CDR3 DNA reads TGTGCCAGCTGGTCAGGGTCAAACTATGGCTACACCTTC. This encodes CASWSGSNYGYTF.

This CDR3 is CARSKSDYEQYF. The CDR3 DNA is TGTGCCAGGTCAAAATCGGACTACGAGCAGTACTTC. The chain links TRBV21-1 to TRBJ2-7. TRBV21-1 is designated a pseudogene. The CDR3 has 12 residues.

The chain joins TRBV10-3 to TRBJ2-6, with 9 nucleotides matching TRBD1. V gave up 10 bases and J gave up 0 bases; unmatched junction bases: 4. The CDR3 length is 15 residues. CDR1 and CDR2 from the germline V gene are ENHRY and SYGVKD. This chain's CDR3 is CATATGGSGANVLTF. CDR3 coding DNA: TGTGCCACTGCGACAGGGGGCTCTGGGGCCAACGTCCTGACTTTC.

This rearrangement joins TRBV28 to TRBJ1-6; unclear D gene. The V gene's germline CDR1 is MDHEN and CDR2 SYDVKM. Trimming removed 2 bases from V and 7 bases from J, with 3 bases in between. The CDR3 has 12 residues. The chain's CDR3 is CASSLENSPLHF. CDR3 sequence (DNA): TGTGCCAGCAGTTTAGAGAATTCACCCCTCCACTTT. Full variable domain (remainder filled in from reference TRBV28 and TRBJ1-6): DVKVTQSSRYLVKRTGEKVFLECVQDMDHENMFWYRQDPGLGLRLIYFSYDVKMKEKGDIPEGYSVSREKKERFSLILESASTNQTSMYLCASSLENSPLHFGNGTRLTVT.

The J gene is TRBJ1-2, the V gene TRBV29-1; D is uncertain. The CDR3 covers 12 residues. Between the trimmed V and J ends, which lost 2 bases and 8 bases, there was a span of 12 bases. Per the germline V gene, CDR1 is SQVTM and CDR2 is ANQGSEA. This chain's CDR3 is CSVEWAGKGYTF. The DNA for the CDR3 is TGCAGCGTTGAATGGGCAGGCAAAGGCTACACCTTC.

The chain has TRBV5-1 and TRBJ1-4; no clear D gene. The V end lost 0 bases, the J end lost 3 bases, and 9 bases lay between the germline ends. In germline, CDR1 is SGHRS, CDR2 YFSETQ. The CDR3 runs to 15 residues. The CDR3 spells CASSLALGSNEKLFF. The CDR3, as DNA: TGCGCCAGCAGCTTGGCCTTGGGATCTAATGAAAAACTGTTTTTT.

CDR3 amino acids: CASSIAGAVGGYTF. CDR3 DNA sequence: TGTGCCAGCAGCATCGCGGGAGCAGTAGGTGGCTACACCTTC. This chain links TRBV7-3 with TRBJ1-2; no definite D call. The V gene lost 5 bases and the J gene lost 7 bases, with 17 bases spanning the gap. The CDR3 is 14 amino acids. Germline V gives CDR1 SGHTA, CDR2 FQGTGA.

With regard to this clone: Being one base from a much bigger clone, this may be a read error. The CDR3 does not close with the conserved phenylalanine or tryptophan, likely indicating a read error. This chain connects TRBV4-1 to TRBJ2-7; 11 bases line up with TRBD2. The V segment lost 3 bases and the J segment 1 base; nucleotides outside the gene matches: 8. The CDR3 is 17 residues long. Germline CDR1 is MGHRA and CDR2 is YSYEKL. The CDR3 coding sequence is TGCGCCAGCAGCCAGCTCCCGGGACTAGCGGTATCCTACGAGCAGTACCTC. Protein sequence: CASSQLPGLAVSYEQYL.

This clone was observed a single time. The same CDR3 can be traced to other DNA sequences in this sample. The V call is TRBV29-1, the J call TRBJ2-2; the D gene is possibly TRBD2 (5 bases). From germline, CDR1 is SQVTM and CDR2 ANQGSEA. This CDR3 spans 13 amino acids. With 3 bases removed from V and 3 bases from J, the gap between germline ends came to 8 bases. CDR3 DNA: TGCAGCGTTGATCGGGGATACACCGGGGAGCTGTTTTTT. The encoded protein is CSVDRGYTGELFF.

The chain carries TRBV18 and TRBJ2-1, with unresolved D. V lost 1 base and J lost 6, with 7 bases in between. Germline V CDR1 and CDR2: KGHSH, LQKENI. The CDR3 runs 13 residues. The CDR3 DNA reads TGTGCCAGCTCACCACAAATGAGCAATGAGCAGTTCTTC. This sequence encodes CASSPQMSNEQFF.

This clone was counted once. The chain is built from TRBV4-3 and TRBJ1-4, with no clear D. Germline CDR1 is LGHNA and CDR2 is YSLEER. V was cut by 0 bases and J by 0 bases, with 8 bases left in between. The length of the CDR3 is 16 residues. The CDR3 loop is CASSQDPPTTNEKLFF. The DNA of the CDR3 is TGCGCCAGCAGCCAAGATCCGCCGACAACTAATGAAAAACTGTTTTTT.

In its sample, this clone was seen a few times. The chain links TRBV6-1 to TRBJ1-5; no firm D call. The CDR3 spans 13 residues. Germline V gene data show CDR1 as MNHNS and CDR2 as SASEGT. V lost 10 bases, J lost 4 bases, and 14 bases lay in between. Here the CDR3 reads CATFGGWNQPQHF. CDR3 sequence (DNA): TGTGCCACCTTTGGAGGGTGGAATCAGCCCCAGCATTTT.

The rearrangement joins TRBV6-5 to TRBJ2-5; no definite D call. CDR1 and CDR2 from the germline V gene are MNHEY and SVGAGI. Trimming took 6 bases from V and 4 from J, leaving 12 bases between them. This CDR3 has 13 residues. The CDR3, as DNA: TGTGCCAGCAGACCCGGGTCGGGAGAGACCCAGTACTTC. As protein: CASRPGSGETQYF.

About this clone itself: The sample holds other DNA sequences that translate to the same CDR3. The V call is TRBV5-1, the J call TRBJ1-2, with D hard to call. Germline V gene data show CDR1 as SGHRS and CDR2 as YFSETQ. Trimming cost V 1 base and J 3 bases, with 7 bases left between them. The CDR3 runs to 13 residues. CDR3 nucleotides: TGCGCCAGCAGCTTGCGGACCGACTATGGCTACACCTTC. Protein sequence: CASSLRTDYGYTF.

This chain connects TRBV2 to TRBJ2-5; TRBD1 is a possible D gene (5 bases). Trimming shortened V by 4 bases and J by 1 base, and 10 bases separated the two germline ends. CDR1 and CDR2 (germline): SNHLY, FYNNEI. The CDR3 is 14 residues long. CDR3 residues: CASSGGRVQETQYF. The CDR3 coding sequence is TGTGCCAGCAGTGGGGGCAGGGTCCAAGAGACCCAGTACTTC. The whole variable domain, filled in from reference TRBV2 and TRBJ2-5, reads EPEVTQTPSHQVTQMGQEVILRCVPISNHLYFYWYRQILGQKVEFLVSFYNNEISEKSEIFDDQFSVERPDGSNFTLKIRSTKLEDSAMYFCASSGGRVQETQYFGPGTRLLVL.

The chain couples TRBV2 to TRBJ2-2; 9 bases are a match to TRBD2. The CDR3 has 14 residues. The germline gives CDR1 SNHLY, CDR2 FYNNEI. The trim removed 8 bases at V and 6 bases at J, leaving 7 bases unmatched. The CDR3: CASAALAGSGELFF. The CDR3 DNA is TGTGCCAGCGCCGCTCTAGCGGGGTCCGGGGAGCTGTTTTTT.

The chain links TRBV6-6 to TRBJ2-7, with a possible D match to TRBD1 (6 bases). CDR1 is MNHNY, CDR2 SVGAGI, per germline (reference sequence). The V gene lost 0 bases and the J gene lost 1 base, with 10 bases spanning the gap. This CDR3 comprises 15 residues. CDR3 sequence reads: CASSYSQGKSYEQYF. CDR3 in DNA: TGTGCCAGCAGTTACTCGCAGGGGAAGTCCTACGAGCAGTACTTC.

A note on this clone: Other DNA sequences in the sample encode the same CDR3. This chain joins TRBV30 and TRBJ1-1; no clear D gene. Deletions cut 1 base from V and 2 bases from J, with 5 bases between. The germline V gene encodes CDR1 GTSNPN and CDR2 SVGIG (reference sequence). The CDR3 is made up of 12 amino acids. CDR3 in amino acids: CAWSARNTEAFF. Written as DNA, the CDR3 is TGTGCCTGGAGTGCCCGAAACACTGAAGCTTTCTTT.